A single T cell receptor beta chain is shown here with its context. The antigen is unknown. RNA was extracted from bulk tissue without any cell sorting. These data are taken from a study of tumor and adjacent non-tumor tissue in lung cancer. Per germline, CDR1 SGHNT and CDR2 YYREEE (reference sequence). The CDR3 is 13 amino acids. V was trimmed by 0 bases and J by 10 bases, leaving 13 bases between them. Three rounds of nested PCR, following a modified ARM-PCR protocol, produced the TCRbeta library. TCRdb recomputed calls from the multiplex PCR reads with MiXCR, one row per CDR3 protein. The profile shows 60,000 to 85,000 distinct CDR3 sequences, roughly 80% of them singletons. Findings and limits, study-wide: Significantly higher TCR diversity was found in tumor than normal lung.

The sequenced sample consisted of lung tumor tissue. The chain links TRBV5-4 to TRBJ2-5; D is ambiguous. This clonotype was obtained from a woman in her forties or fifties with non-small cell lung cancer. CDR3 sequence: CASSLGWEEVQYF. CDR3 sequence (DNA): TGTGCCAGCAGCTTGGGGTGGGAAGAGGTCCAGTACTTC.